Below are 32 T cell receptor beta chains sequenced from a single sample in a study of identical twins. One entry per CDR3 protein, called by TCRdb with MiXCR from the 5' RACE reads. The sample shows some 1,600,000 distinct CDR3 sequences, more than 30% of them seen only once. Sequencing was done on a sample of cord blood. The receptors were gathered from a newborn girl in good health.

This chain connects TRBV5-1 to TRBJ1-2; D unresolved. The CDR3 totals 12 residues. Trimming left V 7 bases short and J 5 bases short, with 12 bases between. Germline CDR1 and CDR2: SGHRS and YFSETQ. The CDR3 DNA reads TGCGCCAGCGGCCTGGACGGTTATGGCTACACCTTC. It is translated as CASGLDGYGYTF. The variable domain in full, completed from reference TRBV5-1 and TRBJ1-2, reads KAGVTQTPRYLIKTRGQQVTLSCSPISGHRSVSWYQQTPGQGLQFLFEYFSETQRNKGNFPGRFSGRQFSNSRSEMNVSTLELGDSALYLCASGLDGYGYTFGSGTRLTVV.

The V call is TRBV12-3 or TRBV12-4, the J call TRBJ1-2; D is perhaps TRBD1 (6 bases). Trimming pared 1 base from V and 8 bases from J, leaving 14 bases between. This CDR3 contains 14 residues. DNA for the CDR3: TGTGCCAGCAGTTTAGTGAGGGGGGCGCGGGGCTACACCTTC. Protein sequence: CASSLVRGARGYTF.

The chain is built from TRBV16 and TRBJ2-4; D may be TRBD2 (6 bases). The J call is uncertain, as TRBJ2-5 better fits the DNA end. The germline V gene encodes CDR1 KGHSY and CDR2 FQNENV. This CDR3 region has 12 residues. Here the CDR3 reads CASRRGSGTQYF. The CDR3 DNA reads as TGTGCCAGCAGAAGGGGTAGCGGGACCCAGTACTTC.

This clonotype has a handful of counts. The chain links TRBV20-1 to TRBJ1-6; TRBD1 matches at 8 bases. The germline V gene encodes CDR1 DFQATT and CDR2 SNEGSKA (reference sequence). V lost 6 bases to trimming and J lost 8 bases; unmatched junction nucleotides: 12. The CDR3 is 15 residues long. CDR3 coding DNA: TGCAGTGCAAAAGATGGACAGGGATCGTATTCACCCCTCCACTTT. Amino acid sequence: CSAKDGQGSYSPLHF.

The chain joins TRBV12-3 or TRBV12-4 to TRBJ1-2, with 9 positions matching TRBD1. The CDR3 extends over 18 amino acids. V was clipped by 2 bases and J by 4 bases; unmatched bases: 14. Here the CDR3 DNA reads TGTGCCAGCAGTTTACGACACCACACGGGACAGGGAAGCTATGGCTACACCTTC. Amino acids: CASSLRHHTGQGSYGYTF.

This clonotype was seen repeatedly, ten times or more. This chain uses TRBV29-1 with TRBJ2-3; D not certain. Germline assignment: CDR1 SQVTM and CDR2 ANQGSEA. This CDR3 comprises 10 residues. Trimming pared 6 bases from V and 4 bases from J, leaving 5 bases between. The CDR3 DNA is TGCAGCGTGGCCCCAGATACGCAGTATTTT. This encodes CSVAPDTQYF.

This clonotype came up a few times. The chain combines TRBV7-9 with TRBJ1-4, with D perhaps TRBD1 (5 bases). Germline loops: CDR1 SEHNR, CDR2 FQNEAQ (reference sequence). The length of the CDR3 is 12 residues. The ends were cut back, 4 bases at V and 7 bases at J, with 7 bases in the middle. The CDR3 DNA reads as TGTGCCAGCAGCTGGGGACTTGAAAAACTGTTTTTT. This encodes CASSWGLEKLFF.

The CDR3 DNA reads as TGTGCCAGCAGCCAAGTTCCAGGATTATGGGAGACCCAGTACTTC. Translation gives CASSQVPGLWETQYF. The J gene is TRBJ2-4, the V gene TRBV4-2; no clear D gene. With the DNA end fitting TRBJ2-5 better, the J assignment may be wrong. Germline V gene lookup returns CDR1 LGHNA and CDR2 YNFKEQ. There are 15 residues in the CDR3.

The chain employs TRBV3-1 and TRBJ2-5, with no clear D. The DNA end is a closer match to TRBJ2-7, so the J assignment may be wrong. The length of the CDR3 is 14 residues. The germline gives CDR1 LGHDT, CDR2 YNNKEL (reference sequence). CDR3 residues: CASSQELVSGEQYF. The CDR3 DNA is TGTGCCAGCAGCCAAGAGCTAGTATCCGGCGAGCAGTACTTC.

The V call is TRBV2, the J call TRBJ2-1; TRBD2 aligns across 8 bases. With 4 bases clipped from V and 2 bases from J, the junction kept 4 bases outside the gene matches. CDR3 size: 15 residues. Germline loops: CDR1 SNHLY, CDR2 FYNNEI. CDR3 in DNA: TGTGCCAGCAGTGTACGGGAGGGGGCCTACAATGAGCAGTTCTTC. Its translation is CASSVREGAYNEQFF.

This chain links TRBV19 with TRBJ2-3; perhaps TRBD2 as D (6 bases). V lost 5 bases to trimming and J lost 5 bases, with 20 bases between them. The germline gives CDR1 LNHDA, CDR2 SQIVND (reference sequence). The CDR3 totals 16 residues. CDR3 sequence reads: CASSPGGSVLGDTQYF. The CDR3 DNA reads TGTGCCAGTAGTCCAGGAGGGTCCGTCCTCGGAGATACGCAGTATTTT.

This clonotype came up once. The V and J genes are TRBV19 and TRBJ2-5, with D unresolved. V gave up 5 bases and J gave up 2 bases, with 15 bases separating them. The CDR3 covers 15 residues. Germline CDR1 and CDR2: LNHDA and SQIVND (reference sequence). In DNA, the CDR3 is TGTGCCAGTAGTGCCGACACGGACGATCAAGAGACCCAGTACTTC. The encoded protein is CASSADTDDQETQYF.

V and J are TRBV28 and TRBJ1-5, with D uncertain. Per the germline V gene, CDR1 is MDHEN and CDR2 is SYDVKM. The CDR3 covers 15 residues. V lost 3 bases to trimming and J lost 0 bases, with 9 bases between them. CDR3 region: CASSFSLYSNQPQHF. The CDR3 nucleotides are TGTGCCAGCAGTTTCTCTCTTTATAGCAATCAGCCCCAGCATTTT. The full variable domain, its missing parts supplied by reference TRBV28 and TRBJ1-5, is DVKVTQSSRYLVKRTGEKVFLECVQDMDHENMFWYRQDPGLGLRLIYFSYDVKMKEKGDIPEGYSVSREKKERFSLILESASTNQTSMYLCASSFSLYSNQPQHFGDGTRLSIL.

This clonotype was recorded a few times. J is TRBJ2-1 and V is TRBV6-1; perhaps TRBD2 as D (5 bases). With 2 bases removed from V and 10 bases from J, the gap between germline ends came to 9 bases. The CDR3 is made up of 12 amino acids. Germline CDR1 and CDR2: MNHNS and SASEGT. The CDR3, as DNA: TGTGCCAGCAGTGAAAGGAGGACGGAGCAGTTCTTC. Its protein is CASSERRTEQFF.

The chain recombines TRBV10-3 with TRBJ2-7; 7 bases line up with TRBD1. The CDR3 sequence is 13 residues long. CDR1 and CDR2 (germline): ENHRY, SYGVKD. V lost 6 bases to trimming and J lost 7 bases; unmatched junction nucleotides: 9. CDR3 DNA: TGTGCCATCAGGGGGACAGTCGCCCATGAGCAGTACTTC. Residues: CAIRGTVAHEQYF.

The rearrangement links TRBV6-1 to TRBJ1-5; tentative D call: TRBD1 (6 bases). The CDR3 loop spans 16 amino acids. V lost 1 base to trimming and J lost 4 bases, with 14 bases between them. The germline gives CDR1 MNHNS, CDR2 SASEGT. CDR3 DNA sequence: TGTGCCAGCAGTGAAGAAGGGACATTAAGTAATCAGCCCCAGCATTTT. Translation gives CASSEEGTLSNQPQHF.

A few counts support this clonotype. This sequence joins TRBV5-8 and TRBJ2-1; D unresolved. This CDR3 contains 16 residues. Trimming left V 2 bases short and J 1 base short, with 13 bases between. Germline CDR1 reads SGHTS; CDR2 reads YDEGEE. In nucleotides, the CDR3 is TGTGCCAGCAGCTTTGGTTCTTCACTTTCCTACAATGAGCAGTTCTTC. It yields the protein CASSFGSSLSYNEQFF.

The chain's CDR3 is CASSNPRSNYGYTF. CDR3 nucleotide sequence: TGTGCCAGCAGCAATCCCAGGAGCAACTATGGCTACACCTTC. The chain carries TRBV21-1 and TRBJ1-2. TRBV21-1 is a documented pseudogene. The CDR3 runs to 14 residues.

This clonotype was observed a single time. The junction does not match germline at one end; this may be a read error. V and J are TRBV12-3 or TRBV12-4 and TRBJ1-5; 8 bases line up with TRBD1. This CDR3 has 15 residues. The CDR3, as DNA: TGTGCCAGCAGTTTACAGGGGGCTTACAATCATCCCCAGCATTTT. This codes for CASSLQGAYNHPQHF.

This clonotype was observed a few times. The junction differs from germline at one of its ends, possibly a read error. The chain recombines TRBV7-2 with TRBJ2-3, with 11 bases that match TRBD2. Germline V lookup: CDR1 SGHTA, CDR2 FQGNSA. The CDR3 consists of 15 residues. As DNA, the CDR3 is TGTGCCAGCAGTTTAGCGGGAGGGTACGGTGATACGCAGTATTTT. Amino acid sequence: CASSLAGGYGDTQYF.

This chain links TRBV20-1 with TRBJ2-1; 7 bases are shared with TRBD2. This CDR3 has 16 amino acids. The germline V gene encodes CDR1 DFQATT and CDR2 SNEGSKA (reference sequence). The V and J ends lost 0 bases and 4 bases, in that order; junction bases with no gene match: 9. CDR3 sequence reads: CSARDARAGPYNEQFF. The CDR3 DNA sequence: TGCAGTGCTAGAGACGCGAGAGCGGGGCCTTACAATGAGCAGTTCTTC.

This clonotype was recorded a few times. The chain carries TRBV20-1 and TRBJ1-1; 7 nucleotides match TRBD1. The CDR3 runs to 14 residues. The V segment lost 3 bases and the J segment 0 bases; nucleotides outside the gene matches: 4. CDR1 is DFQATT, CDR2 SNEGSKA, per germline (reference sequence). DNA of the CDR3: TGCAGTGCTAGGACAGGGCCCATGAACACTGAAGCTTTCTTT. Translated, it gives CSARTGPMNTEAFF.

There are a few counts of this clonotype. The V gene is TRBV19, the J gene TRBJ2-7; D ambiguous. The germline V gene encodes CDR1 LNHDA and CDR2 SQIVND (reference sequence). Trimming left V 4 bases short and J 0 bases short, with 10 bases between. CDR3 size: 14 residues. For the CDR3, the DNA is TGTGCCAGTAGTAGACCGGGTTTCTCCTACGAGCAGTACTTC. Translating it yields CASSRPGFSYEQYF. The variable domain in full, with the rest retrieved from reference TRBV19 and TRBJ2-7, is DGGITQSPKYLFRKEGQNVTLSCEQNLNHDAMYWYRQDPGQGLRLIYYSQIVNDFQKGDIAEGYSVSREKKESFPLTVTSAQKNPTAFYLCASSRPGFSYEQYFGPGTRLTVT.

This clonotype was found a few times. The chain joins TRBV25-1 to TRBJ1-2; TRBD1 matches 8 bases. The CDR3 loop spans 15 amino acids. CDR1 and CDR2 from the germline V gene are MGHDK and SYGVNS. The J segment lost 3 bases and the V segment lost 0 bases, leaving 3 bases of the junction unmatched. The CDR3 DNA follows: TGTGCCAGCAGTGAATATCGGGGACAGGACTATGGCTACACCTTC. Protein product: CASSEYRGQDYGYTF.

This clonotype has more than one count but fewer than ten. The chain carries TRBV6-1 and TRBJ1-2; TRBD1 aligns across 7 bases. The germline gives CDR1 MNHNS, CDR2 SASEGT. This CDR3 comprises 15 residues. With 6 bases clipped from V and 4 bases from J, the junction kept 11 bases outside the gene matches. The CDR3 nucleotides read TGTGCCAGCAGGCCCCTCAGACAGGGCCTCTATGGCTACACCTTC. Its protein is CASRPLRQGLYGYTF.

The chain joins TRBV19 to TRBJ2-3; D unclear. The germline V gene encodes CDR1 LNHDA and CDR2 SQIVND (reference sequence). Deletions cut 3 bases from V and 5 bases from J, with 15 bases between. This CDR3 contains 15 residues. The CDR3 sequence: CASSMRYHSLDTQYF. The CDR3 region has the DNA TGTGCCAGTAGTATGCGCTACCATTCATTAGATACGCAGTATTTT.

This clonotype was observed once. This chain connects TRBV7-6 to TRBJ2-2, with 11 bases matching TRBD2. Germline CDR1 is SGHVS and CDR2 is FNYEAQ. The CDR3 loop spans 15 amino acids. V shed 3 bases and J 6 bases; nucleotides not matched to a gene: 3. The CDR3 DNA sequence: TGTGCCAGCAGCTTTACTAGCGGGGGTCCCGGGGAGCTGTTTTTT. This gives the protein CASSFTSGGPGELFF.

Many counts were recorded for this clonotype. This chain links TRBV12-3 or TRBV12-4 with TRBJ2-7, with 8 bases matching TRBD1. V was pared by 6 bases and J by 3 bases, with 7 bases of the junction left unmatched. The CDR3 length is 14 residues. The CDR3 is CASRPGQGHYEQYF. The CDR3 DNA reads as TGTGCCAGCAGACCAGGACAGGGACACTACGAGCAGTACTTC.

The chain couples TRBV10-3 to TRBJ2-7; D may be TRBD2 (6 bases). CDR1 is ENHRY, CDR2 SYGVKD, per germline. This CDR3 comprises 17 residues. Trimming pared 0 bases from V and 2 bases from J, leaving 17 bases between. The DNA of the CDR3 is TGTGCCATCAGTGAGTCCCCTGGAGGGGATCCCACCTACGAGCAGTACTTC. It codes for CAISESPGGDPTYEQYF.

At least ten counts were recorded for this clonotype. V usage is TRBV7-2 and J usage is TRBJ2-7; 11 positions match TRBD2. With 1 base clipped from V and 0 bases from J, the junction kept 2 bases outside the gene matches. This CDR3 contains 16 residues. Germline V gives CDR1 SGHTA, CDR2 FQGNSA. The CDR3 DNA is TGTGCCAGCAGCTTAGGACTAGCGGGACGCTCCTACGAGCAGTACTTC. It encodes CASSLGLAGRSYEQYF.

V usage is TRBV5-1 and J usage is TRBJ1-6; unclear D gene. V lost 0 bases and J lost 9, with 7 bases in between. The CDR3 consists of 13 residues. CDR1 and CDR2 (germline): SGHRS, YFSETQ. The DNA for the CDR3 is TGCGCCAGCAGCTTGGAGATAACTTCACCCCTCCACTTT. This encodes CASSLEITSPLHF.

This clonotype was seen more than once but under ten times. The chain uses TRBV20-1 and TRBJ1-2, with 7 bases aligning to TRBD1. Trimming cost V 0 bases and J 4 bases; bases outside gene matches: 2. The CDR3 sequence is 13 residues long. Germline-derived CDR1 and CDR2 are DFQATT and SNEGSKA (reference sequence). This CDR3 reads CSARDGTVYGYTF. The CDR3 DNA is TGCAGTGCTAGAGACGGGACAGTCTATGGCTACACCTTC.